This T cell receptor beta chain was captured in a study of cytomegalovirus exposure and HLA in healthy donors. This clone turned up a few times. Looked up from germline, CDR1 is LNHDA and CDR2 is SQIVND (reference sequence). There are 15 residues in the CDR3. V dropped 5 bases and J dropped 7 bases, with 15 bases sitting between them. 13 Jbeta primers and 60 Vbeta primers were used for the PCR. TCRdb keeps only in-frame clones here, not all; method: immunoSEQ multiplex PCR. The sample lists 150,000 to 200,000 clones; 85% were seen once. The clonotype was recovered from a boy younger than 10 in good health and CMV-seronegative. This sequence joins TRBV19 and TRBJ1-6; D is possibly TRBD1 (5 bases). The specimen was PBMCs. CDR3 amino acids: CASSGAAGRNSPLHF. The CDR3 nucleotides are TGTGCCAGTAGTGGCGCGGCAGGGAGGAATTCACCCCTCCACTTT.